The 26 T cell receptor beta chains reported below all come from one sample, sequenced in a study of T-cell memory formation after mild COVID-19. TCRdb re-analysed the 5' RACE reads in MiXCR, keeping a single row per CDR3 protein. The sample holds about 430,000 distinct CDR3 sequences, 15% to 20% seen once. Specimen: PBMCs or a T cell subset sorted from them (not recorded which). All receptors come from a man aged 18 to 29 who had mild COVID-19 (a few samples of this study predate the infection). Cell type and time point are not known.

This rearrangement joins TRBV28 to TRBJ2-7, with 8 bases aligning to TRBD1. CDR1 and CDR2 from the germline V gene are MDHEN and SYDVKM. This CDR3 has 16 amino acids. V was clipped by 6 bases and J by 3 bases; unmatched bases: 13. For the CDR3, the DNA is TGTGCCAGCAGCCCGTCAGGGGGCGCGCATCACTACGAGCAGTACTTC. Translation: CASSPSGGAHHYEQYF.

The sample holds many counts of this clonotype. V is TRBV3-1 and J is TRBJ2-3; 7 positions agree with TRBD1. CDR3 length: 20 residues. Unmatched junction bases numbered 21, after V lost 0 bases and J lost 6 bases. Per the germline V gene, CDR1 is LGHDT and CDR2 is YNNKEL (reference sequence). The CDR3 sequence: CASSQEYRGGLSEPGDTQYF. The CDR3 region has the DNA TGTGCCAGCAGCCAAGAGTACAGGGGCGGACTGAGCGAACCCGGGGATACGCAGTATTTT.

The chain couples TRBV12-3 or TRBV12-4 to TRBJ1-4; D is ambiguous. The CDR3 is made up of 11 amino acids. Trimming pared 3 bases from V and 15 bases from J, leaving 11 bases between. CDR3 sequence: CASSFGSRVFF. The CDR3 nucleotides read TGTGCCAGCAGTTTCGGAAGTAGGGTGTTTTTT.

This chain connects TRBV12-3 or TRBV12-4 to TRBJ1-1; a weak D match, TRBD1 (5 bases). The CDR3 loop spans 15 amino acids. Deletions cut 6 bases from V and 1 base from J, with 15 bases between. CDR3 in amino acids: CASRLGEGTNTEAFF. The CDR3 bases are TGTGCCAGCAGACTAGGGGAGGGGACGAACACTGAAGCTTTCTTT.

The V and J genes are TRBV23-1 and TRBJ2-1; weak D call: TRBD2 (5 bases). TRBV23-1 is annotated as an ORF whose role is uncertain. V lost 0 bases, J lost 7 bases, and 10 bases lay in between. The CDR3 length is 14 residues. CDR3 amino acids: CASSQSETKNEQFF. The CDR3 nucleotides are TGCGCCAGCAGTCAATCTGAGACTAAGAATGAGCAGTTCTTC.

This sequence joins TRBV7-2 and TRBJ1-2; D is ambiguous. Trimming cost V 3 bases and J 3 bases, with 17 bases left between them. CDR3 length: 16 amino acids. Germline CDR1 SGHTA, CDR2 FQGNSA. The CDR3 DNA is TGTGCCAGCAGCTTGCGCCCTTCCCTGGGCCACTATGGCTACACCTTC. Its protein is CASSLRPSLGHYGYTF.

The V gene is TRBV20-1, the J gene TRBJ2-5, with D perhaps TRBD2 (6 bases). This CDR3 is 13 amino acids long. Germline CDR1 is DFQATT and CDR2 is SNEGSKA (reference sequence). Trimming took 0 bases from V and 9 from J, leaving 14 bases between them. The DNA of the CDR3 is TGCAGTGCTAGAGAGGGGACTCCTAGGGCCCAGTACTTC. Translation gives CSAREGTPRAQYF.

CDR3 protein: CASAPVRNTGELFF. The CDR3 DNA reads TGTGCCAGTGCTCCGGTCCGAAACACCGGGGAGCTGTTTTTT. V gene TRBV2 combines with J gene TRBJ2-2; no reliable D call. Germline CDR1 reads SNHLY; CDR2 reads FYNNEI. This CDR3 has 14 residues. Trimming took off 9 bases at V and 2 bases at J, with 13 bases between the two ends.

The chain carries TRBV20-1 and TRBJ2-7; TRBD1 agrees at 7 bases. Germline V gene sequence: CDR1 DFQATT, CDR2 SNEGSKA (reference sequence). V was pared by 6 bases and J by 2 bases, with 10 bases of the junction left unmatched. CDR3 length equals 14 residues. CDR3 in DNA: TGCAGTGCCGCCACCGGGACAGTTACCTACGAGCAGTACTTC. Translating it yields CSAATGTVTYEQYF.

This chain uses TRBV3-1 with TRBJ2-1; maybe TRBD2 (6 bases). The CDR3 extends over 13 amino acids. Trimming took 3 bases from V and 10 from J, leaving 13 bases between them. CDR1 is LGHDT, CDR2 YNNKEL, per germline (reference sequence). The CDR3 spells CASSHGLTDEQFF. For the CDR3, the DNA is TGTGCCAGCAGCCACGGACTAACTGACGAGCAGTTCTTC.

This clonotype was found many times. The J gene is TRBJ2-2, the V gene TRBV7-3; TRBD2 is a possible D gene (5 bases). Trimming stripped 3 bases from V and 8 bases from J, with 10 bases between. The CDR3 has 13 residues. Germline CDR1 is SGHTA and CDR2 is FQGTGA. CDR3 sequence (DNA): TGTGCCAGCAGCTTTACCGGAGGAGGGGAGCTGTTTTTT. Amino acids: CASSFTGGGELFF. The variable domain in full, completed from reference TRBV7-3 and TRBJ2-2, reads GAGVSQTPSNKVTEKGKYVELRCDPISGHTALYWYRQSLGQGPEFLIYFQGTGAADDSGLPNDRFFAVRPEGSVSTLKIQRTERGDSAVYLCASSFTGGGELFFGEGSRLTVL.

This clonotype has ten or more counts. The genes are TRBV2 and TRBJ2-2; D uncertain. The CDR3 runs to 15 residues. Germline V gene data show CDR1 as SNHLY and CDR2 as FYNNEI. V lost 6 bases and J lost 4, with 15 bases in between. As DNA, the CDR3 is TGTGCCAGCAGGCTTCTAGGAGTGGGCACCGGGGAGCTGTTTTTT. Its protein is CASRLLGVGTGELFF.

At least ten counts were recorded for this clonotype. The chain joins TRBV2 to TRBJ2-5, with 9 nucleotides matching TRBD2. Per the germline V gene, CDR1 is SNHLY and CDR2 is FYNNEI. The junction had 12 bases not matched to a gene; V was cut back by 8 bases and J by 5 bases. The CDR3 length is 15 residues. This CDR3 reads CASGRSSGGGETQYF. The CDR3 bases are TGTGCCAGCGGGCGGAGTAGCGGGGGAGGGGAGACCCAGTACTTC.

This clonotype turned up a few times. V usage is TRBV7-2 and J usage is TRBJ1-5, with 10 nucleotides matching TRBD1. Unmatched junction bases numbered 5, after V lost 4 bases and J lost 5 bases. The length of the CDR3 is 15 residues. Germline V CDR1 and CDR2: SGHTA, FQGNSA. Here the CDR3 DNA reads TGTGCCAGCAGCTATGGGACAGGGGTGTATCAGCCCCAGCATTTT. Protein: CASSYGTGVYQPQHF.

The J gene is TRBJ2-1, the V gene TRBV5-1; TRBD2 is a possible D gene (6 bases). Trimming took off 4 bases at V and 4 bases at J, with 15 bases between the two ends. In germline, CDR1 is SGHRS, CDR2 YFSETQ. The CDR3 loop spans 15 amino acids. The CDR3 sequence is CASSEGGTAYNEQFF. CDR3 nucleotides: TGCGCCAGCAGCGAGGGAGGCACAGCTTACAATGAGCAGTTCTTC.

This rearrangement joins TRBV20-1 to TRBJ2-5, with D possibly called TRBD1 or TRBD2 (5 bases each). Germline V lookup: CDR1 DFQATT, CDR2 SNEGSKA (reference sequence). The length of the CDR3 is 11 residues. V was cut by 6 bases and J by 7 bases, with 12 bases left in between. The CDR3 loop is CSAGTVGTQYF. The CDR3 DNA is TGCAGTGCCGGGACCGTGGGGACCCAGTACTTC.

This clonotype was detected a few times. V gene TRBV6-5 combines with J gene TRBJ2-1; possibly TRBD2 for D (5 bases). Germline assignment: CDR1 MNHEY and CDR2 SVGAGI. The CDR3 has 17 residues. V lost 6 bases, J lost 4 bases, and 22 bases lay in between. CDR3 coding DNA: TGTGCCAGCAGGCCGACGTTCCTAGCATTAAGTTACAATGAGCAGTTCTTC. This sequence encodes CASRPTFLALSYNEQFF.

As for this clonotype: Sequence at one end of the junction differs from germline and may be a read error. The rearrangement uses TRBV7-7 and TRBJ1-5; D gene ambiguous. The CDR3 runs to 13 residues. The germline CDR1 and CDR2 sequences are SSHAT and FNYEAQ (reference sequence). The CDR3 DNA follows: TGTGCTAGCAGCCGATCAGTGGGACAGCCCCAGCATTTT. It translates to CASSRSVGQPQHF.

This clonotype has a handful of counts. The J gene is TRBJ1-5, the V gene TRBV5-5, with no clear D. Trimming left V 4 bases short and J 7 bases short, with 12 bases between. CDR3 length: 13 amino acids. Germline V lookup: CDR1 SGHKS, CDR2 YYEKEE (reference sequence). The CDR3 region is CASSRDNRQPQHF. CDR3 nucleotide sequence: TGTGCCAGCAGCAGGGATAACCGGCAGCCCCAGCATTTT. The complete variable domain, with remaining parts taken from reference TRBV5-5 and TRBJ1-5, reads DAGVTQSPTHLIKTRGQQVTLRCSPISGHKSVSWYQQVLGQGPQFIFQYYEKEERGRGNFPDRFSARQFPNYSSELNVNALLLGDSALYLCASSRDNRQPQHFGDGTRLSIL.

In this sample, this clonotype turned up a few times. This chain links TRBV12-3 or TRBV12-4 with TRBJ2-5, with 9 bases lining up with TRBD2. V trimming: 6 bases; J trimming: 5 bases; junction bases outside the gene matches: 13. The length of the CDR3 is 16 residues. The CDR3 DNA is TGTGCCAGCAGCCTCACCAGCGGGGGGTACGGTGAGACCCAGTACTTC. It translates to CASSLTSGGYGETQYF.

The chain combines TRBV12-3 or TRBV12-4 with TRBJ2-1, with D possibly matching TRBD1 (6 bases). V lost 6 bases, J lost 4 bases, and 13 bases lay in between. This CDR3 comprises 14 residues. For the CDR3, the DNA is TGTGCCAGCAGGCCGGGACAAGCATACAATGAGCAGTTCTTC. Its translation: CASRPGQAYNEQFF.

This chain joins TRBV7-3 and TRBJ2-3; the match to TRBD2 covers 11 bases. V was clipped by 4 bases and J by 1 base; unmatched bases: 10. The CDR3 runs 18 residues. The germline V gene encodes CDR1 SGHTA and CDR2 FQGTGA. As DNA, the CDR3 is TGTGCCAGCAGCTCGATAGCGGGGGGGTCCGACGGCACAGATACGCAGTATTTT. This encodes CASSSIAGGSDGTDTQYF.

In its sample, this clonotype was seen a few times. The CDR3 DNA reads as TGTGCCAGCCGCGACCTAAATTCACCCCTCCACTTT. Encoded protein: CASRDLNSPLHF. The chain employs TRBV3-1 and TRBJ1-6; D gene unclear. CDR1 LGHDT and CDR2 YNNKEL come from the germline V gene (reference sequence). The CDR3 is 12 residues long. The V and J ends lost 8 bases and 7 bases respectively, with 9 bases between them.

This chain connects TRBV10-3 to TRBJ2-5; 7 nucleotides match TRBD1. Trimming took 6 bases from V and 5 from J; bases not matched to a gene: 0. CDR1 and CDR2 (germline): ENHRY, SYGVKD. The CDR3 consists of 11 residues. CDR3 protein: CAIRTGETQYF. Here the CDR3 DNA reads TGTGCCATCAGGACAGGGGAGACCCAGTACTTC.

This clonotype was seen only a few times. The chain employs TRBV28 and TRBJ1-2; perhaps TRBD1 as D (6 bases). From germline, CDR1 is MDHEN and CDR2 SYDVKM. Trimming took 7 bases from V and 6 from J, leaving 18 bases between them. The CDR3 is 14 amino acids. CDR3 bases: TGTGCCAGCACCATAGGGGGTAGTTATGATGGCTACACCTTC. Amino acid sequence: CASTIGGSYDGYTF.

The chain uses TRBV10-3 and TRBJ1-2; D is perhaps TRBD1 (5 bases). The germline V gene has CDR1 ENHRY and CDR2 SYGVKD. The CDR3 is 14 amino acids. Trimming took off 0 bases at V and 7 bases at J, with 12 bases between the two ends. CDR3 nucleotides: TGTGCCATCAGTGAGTCGAGAGGGGAGCGTGGCTACACCTTC. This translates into CAISESRGERGYTF.